The rows below give T cell receptor beta chains drawn from one sample of a study of T cell responses to AZD1222 COVID-19 vaccine. The assay was immunoSEQ multiplex PCR, and TCRdb's table has in-frame clones only and misses some. The sample shows around 56,000 clones, roughly 90% of them seen only once. Sequenced material: peripheral blood, taken 28 days after the second AZD1222 dose. The receptors here all came from an adult who received the AZD1222 COVID-19 vaccine. The CDR3 runs from the conserved cysteine through the conserved F or W. D genes are given only for firm matches. Clone size is not always given. Where it is, it says once, few, many or a class for expanded clones.

D gene: TRBD1
clone size: -
J gene: TRBJ2-1
V gene: TRBV5-5
CDR3 DNA: TGTGCCAGCAGCTTGGTCGGGGACAGCTACAATGAGCAGTTCTTC
CDR3 protein: CASSLVGDSYNEQFF

D gene: -
clone size: -
J gene: TRBJ1-1
V gene: TRBV7-8
CDR3 DNA: TGTGCCAGCAGCTCGGGACGTGTGAACACTGAAGCTTTCTTT
CDR3 protein: CASSSGRVNTEAFF

D gene: -
clone size: few
J gene: TRBJ1-5
V gene: TRBV27
CDR3 DNA: TGTGCCAGCAGTTTACGTCCTTTTGGCAATCAGCCCCAGCATTTT
CDR3 protein: CASSLRPFGNQPQHF

D gene: -
clone size: -
J gene: TRBJ1-6
V gene: TRBV3-1/TRBV3-2
CDR3 DNA: TGTGCCAGCAGCCGGGGAGCGGGCTCACCCCTCCACTTT
CDR3 protein: CASSRGAGSPLHF

D gene: -
clone size: -
J gene: TRBJ2-1
V gene: TRBV12-1
CDR3 DNA: TGTGCCAGCAGCCCAGGTAAAGCCACTAGCGGGAGGCGCAATGAGCAGTTCTTC
CDR3 protein: CASSPGKATSGRRNEQFF

D gene: -
clone size: -
J gene: TRBJ1-2
V gene: TRBV24-1
CDR3 DNA: TGTGCCACCAGTGATTTTACAGGGATAGGCGGCTACACCTTC
CDR3 protein: CATSDFTGIGGYTF

D gene: TRBD2
clone size: few
J gene: TRBJ2-1
V gene: TRBV24-1
CDR3 DNA: TGTGCCACCAGTGATTTGGGCGGGGGCTACAATGAGCAGTTCTTC
CDR3 protein: CATSDLGGGYNEQFF

D gene: -
clone size: -
J gene: TRBJ1-5
V gene: TRBV18
CDR3 DNA: TGTGCCAGCTCACGTACAGGGTCTACCCAGCCCCAGCATTTT
CDR3 protein: CASSRTGSTQPQHF

D gene: -
clone size: -
J gene: TRBJ2-3
V gene: TRBV11-3
CDR3 DNA: TGTGCCAGCAGCTTAGGGGCGGACACAGATACGCAGTATTTT
CDR3 protein: CASSLGADTDTQYF

D gene: -
clone size: -
J gene: TRBJ1-1
V gene: TRBV7-9
CDR3 DNA: TGTGCCAGCAGCTTGGGGACACACACTGAAGCTTTCTTT
CDR3 protein: CASSLGTHTEAFF

D gene: TRBD1
clone size: -
J gene: TRBJ1-5
V gene: TRBV5-1
CDR3 DNA: TGCGCCACCGCCGGGACAGGGGATAGCAATCAGCCCCAGCATTTT
CDR3 protein: CATAGTGDSNQPQHF

D gene: TRBD1
clone size: once
J gene: TRBJ1-1
V gene: TRBV5-5
CDR3 DNA: TGTGCCAGCAGCTTGGAGACAGGGTTTCCTGAAGCTTTCTTT
CDR3 protein: CASSLETGFPEAFF

D gene: TRBD2
clone size: -
J gene: TRBJ2-4
V gene: TRBV4-1
CDR3 DNA: TGCGCCAGCAGCCAGGCTGGACTAGCTGATGCCAAAAACATTCAGTACTTC
CDR3 protein: CASSQAGLADAKNIQYF

D gene: -
clone size: -
J gene: TRBJ1-2
V gene: TRBV5-4
CDR3 DNA: TGTGCCAGCAGCTTCCGACGGGATAACTATGGCTACACCTTC
CDR3 protein: CASSFRRDNYGYTF

D gene: TRBD2
clone size: -
J gene: TRBJ2-1
V gene: TRBV5-1
CDR3 DNA: TGCGCCAGCAGCAGCGGACTAGCGGGGCTTTCGGAGCAGTTCTTC
CDR3 protein: CASSSGLAGLSEQFF

D gene: -
clone size: -
J gene: TRBJ1-5
V gene: TRBV6-5
CDR3 DNA: TGTGCCGGGGGGGGGAAAGATCAGCCCCAGCATTTT
CDR3 protein: CAGGGKDQPQHF

D gene: -
clone size: -
J gene: TRBJ1-5
V gene: TRBV29-1
CDR3 DNA: TGCAGCGTTGCGGAGGGGTTTTTAGGCAATCAGCCCCAGCATTTT
CDR3 protein: CSVAEGFLGNQPQHF

D gene: -
clone size: -
J gene: TRBJ1-1
V gene: TRBV7-9
CDR3 DNA: TGTGCCAGCAGCTTAAGCGAGAACACTGAAGCTTTCTTT
CDR3 protein: CASSLSENTEAFF

D gene: -
clone size: few
J gene: TRBJ1-1
V gene: TRBV18
CDR3 DNA: TGTGCCAGCTCACTTCAGGGGATGAACACTGAAGCTTTCTTT
CDR3 protein: CASSLQGMNTEAFF

D gene: TRBD2
clone size: -
J gene: TRBJ2-2
V gene: TRBV6-5
CDR3 DNA: TGTGCCAGCAAGCGGGAGGGCCAGATCGCCGGGGAGCTGTTTTTT
CDR3 protein: CASKREGQIAGELFF

D gene: -
clone size: -
J gene: TRBJ1-1
V gene: TRBV12-3/TRBV12-4
CDR3 DNA: TGTGCCAGCAGTTTGAGTGGCCCTCGTGAAGCTTTCTTT
CDR3 protein: CASSLSGPREAFF

D gene: TRBD2
clone size: once
J gene: TRBJ2-2
V gene: TRBV5-4
CDR3 DNA: TGTGCCAGCAGTCATCGGGAGGGCCGGGCCGGGGAGCTGTTTTTT
CDR3 protein: CASSHREGRAGELFF

D gene: -
clone size: -
J gene: TRBJ2-2
V gene: TRBV6-4
CDR3 DNA: TGTGCCAGCAGTTTGACAGAAAATACCGGGGAGCTGTTTTTT
CDR3 protein: CASSLTENTGELFF

D gene: -
clone size: -
J gene: TRBJ1-5
V gene: TRBV30
CDR3 DNA: TGTGCCTGGAGTGGGAGTCTCCCTAATCAGCCCCAGCATTTT
CDR3 protein: CAWSGSLPNQPQHF

D gene: TRBD1
clone size: -
J gene: TRBJ2-7
V gene: TRBV20-1
CDR3 DNA: TGCAGTGCTAGTTGGTTGGGACAGGCCTCCTACGAGCAGTACTTC
CDR3 protein: CSASWLGQASYEQYF

D gene: -
clone size: -
J gene: TRBJ1-1
V gene: TRBV30
CDR3 DNA: TGTGCCTGGAGTGTTTGGGGGCCGGACACTGAAGCTTTCTTT
CDR3 protein: CAWSVWGPDTEAFF

D gene: TRBD1
clone size: -
J gene: TRBJ1-4
V gene: TRBV5-1
CDR3 DNA: TGCGCCAGCAGCTTGGAATCGGGACAGGTGTCAGGGGAACTGTTTTTT
CDR3 protein: CASSLESGQVSGELFF